What follows are 24 T cell receptor beta chains derived from one specimen sequenced in a study of molecular identifiers for immune sequencing clone quantification. TCRdb redid the calling of the PCR reads with MiXCR, one entry per CDR3 protein. The data contain about 100,000 distinct CDR3 sequences, roughly a fifth of them singletons. Sequenced: naive CD8+ T cells from blood, with Jurkat cell RNA spiked in. Subset of the sample: FACS-sorted CD8+CD4-CCR7+CD45RA+ naive T cells. The receptors stem from a human donor in good health. Some libraries in this study had Jurkat cell RNA spiked in.

This clonotype has a handful of counts. The chain carries TRBV28 and TRBJ2-7; possibly TRBD2 for D (5 bases). The CDR3 spans 13 residues. Germline V gene data show CDR1 as MDHEN and CDR2 as SYDVKM. V lost 7 bases, J lost 1 base, and 11 bases lay in between. CDR3 region: CASTGSISYEQYF. In nucleotides, the CDR3 is TGTGCCAGCACGGGGAGTATTTCCTACGAGCAGTACTTC.

This clonotype was seen repeatedly, ten times or more. This chain links TRBV11-2 with TRBJ2-1; the match to TRBD2 covers 7 bases. V was pared by 1 base and J by 3 bases, with 9 bases of the junction left unmatched. The CDR3 loop spans 17 amino acids. The germline CDR1 and CDR2 sequences are SGHAT and FQNNGV. This chain's CDR3 is CASSLGWQGGSYNEQFF. The DNA for the CDR3 is TGTGCCAGCAGCTTAGGGTGGCAGGGCGGGAGCTACAATGAGCAGTTCTTC.

This clonotype was seen a handful of times. The V and J genes are TRBV28 and TRBJ2-7; D unclear. Per germline, CDR1 MDHEN and CDR2 SYDVKM. The CDR3 covers 14 residues. V shed 4 bases and J shed 3 bases, with 13 bases lying between them. CDR3 nucleotide sequence: TGTGCCAGCAGTTATCGACTGGACGGCTACGAGCAGTACTTC. Protein sequence: CASSYRLDGYEQYF.

This clonotype was detected many times. V usage is TRBV7-6 and J usage is TRBJ2-7, with 7 nucleotides matching TRBD2. This CDR3 is built from 15 residues. The V gene's germline CDR1 is SGHVS and CDR2 FNYEAQ. With V trimmed by 1 base and J by 5 bases, 8 bases remained unmatched. The CDR3 loop reads CASSLDPGGVNEQYF. DNA for the CDR3: TGTGCCAGCAGCTTAGATCCTGGGGGGGTGAACGAGCAGTACTTC.

This clonotype appeared many times. V usage is TRBV7-2 and J usage is TRBJ2-5; TRBD2 might be the D (6 bases). Trimming removed 1 base at V and 5 bases at J, with 14 bases between. Per the germline V gene, CDR1 is SGHTA and CDR2 is FQGNSA. This CDR3 has 15 amino acids. This CDR3 reads CASSLGSAGRETQYF. In DNA form, the CDR3 reads TGTGCCAGCAGCTTAGGATCCGCAGGGAGGGAGACCCAGTACTTC.

This clonotype was found many times. This sequence joins TRBV11-2 and TRBJ2-5, with TRBD2 matching 13 bases. Trimming at V came to 5 bases and at J to 4 bases, leaving 4 bases not matched to a gene. The CDR3 sequence is 15 residues long. Germline assignment: CDR1 SGHAT and CDR2 FQNNGV. CDR3 DNA sequence: TGTGCCAGCAGCCCGGGACTAGCGGGGAGAGAGACCCAGTACTTC. Its translation: CASSPGLAGRETQYF.

The chain employs TRBV11-2 and TRBJ2-1, with 13 positions matching TRBD2. The CDR3 extends over 18 amino acids. The germline gives CDR1 SGHAT, CDR2 FQNNGV. Trimming cost V 5 bases and J 2 bases; bases outside gene matches: 9. CDR3 sequence (DNA): TGTGCCAGCAGCCTAGGACTAGCGGGAGCTAGGGCCTACAATGAGCAGTTCTTC. This sequence encodes CASSLGLAGARAYNEQFF.

The table lists this clonotype with a few counts. The chain is built from TRBV4-1 and TRBJ2-1; the D gene is possibly TRBD2 (5 bases). The CDR3 contains 13 residues. The germline V and J ends were trimmed by 1 base and 10 bases, with 11 bases remaining between them. Germline CDR1 reads MGHRA; CDR2 reads YSYEKL. Here the CDR3 reads CASSQVIGIEQFF. As DNA, the CDR3 is TGCGCCAGCAGCCAAGTGATCGGGATAGAGCAGTTCTTC.

Comments on this clonotype: Since a much larger clone is just one base distant, this may be a read error. The chain links TRBV10-1 to TRBJ1-1; TRBD1 is a possible D gene (5 bases). The CDR3 sequence is 16 residues long. Germline values: CDR1 WNHNN, CDR2 SYGVQD (reference sequence). This CDR3 reads CASSDSPDKANTEALF. The CDR3 DNA sequence: TGCGCCAGCAGTGACTCACCGGACAAGGCCAACACTGAAGCTCTCTTT.

With respect to this clonotype: With a much larger clone just one base away, this may be a read error. The chain combines TRBV5-4 with TRBJ2-7; D perhaps matches TRBD1 (6 bases). The V gene's germline CDR1 is SGHNT and CDR2 YYREEE (reference sequence). Trimming took off 2 bases at V and 6 bases at J, with 18 bases between the two ends. The CDR3 is 15 residues long. The CDR3 bases are TGTGCCAGCAGCTTTGAACAGGGACCGATGTGCGAGCAGTACTTC. Residues: CASSFEQGPMCEQYF.

This chain joins TRBV5-6 and TRBJ2-1; D perhaps matches TRBD2 (5 bases). Trimming removed 2 bases from V and 8 bases from J, with 11 bases in between. From germline, CDR1 is SGHDT and CDR2 YYEEEE. The CDR3 is made up of 13 amino acids. Written as DNA, the CDR3 is TGTGCCAGCAGCTTCGAAGGGAGCGATGAGCAGTTCTTC. Encoded protein: CASSFEGSDEQFF. The full variable domain, its missing parts supplied by reference TRBV5-6 and TRBJ2-1, is DAGVTQSPTHLIKTRGQQVTLRCSPKSGHDTVSWYQQALGQGPQFIFQYYEEEERQRGNFPDRFSGHQFPNYSSELNVNALLLGDSALYLCASSFEGSDEQFFGPGTRLTVL.

The DNA of the CDR3 is TGTGCCACCAGTGATGGGAGATACAATGAGCAGTTCTTC. This translates into CATSDGRYNEQFF. The gene calls are TRBV24-1 and TRBJ2-1; possible D gene TRBD2, 5 bases. Germline-derived CDR1 and CDR2 are KGHDR and SFDVKD. The CDR3 is made up of 13 amino acids. V was trimmed by 3 bases and J by 4 bases, leaving 6 bases between them.

In regard to this clonotype: This may be a read error: a much more frequent sequence differs by one nucleotide. The gene calls are TRBV20-1 and TRBJ1-5; D is perhaps TRBD1 (5 bases). The V gene's germline CDR1 is DFQATT and CDR2 SNEGSKA (reference sequence). The CDR3 runs 18 residues. Trimming took 1 base from V and 0 from J, leaving 19 bases between them. CDR3 sequence (DNA): TGCAGTGCTAGAGGCAGACGGGGGAAAATTAATAGCAATCAGCCCCAGCATTTT. Protein product: CSARGRRGKINSNQPQHF.

This clonotype was counted at least ten times. The V call is TRBV30, the J call TRBJ2-7; 8 bases align to TRBD2. From germline, CDR1 is GTSNPN and CDR2 SVGIG (reference sequence). The CDR3 loop spans 11 amino acids. V dropped 5 bases and J dropped 6; count of bases not matched to a gene: 3. CDR3 sequence: CAWAGGTEQYF. The CDR3 nucleotides read TGTGCCTGGGCGGGGGGCACCGAGCAGTACTTC.

This clonotype was seen many times. V usage is TRBV2 and J usage is TRBJ2-7, with D perhaps matching TRBD1 or TRBD2 (5 bases each). V was shortened by 3 bases and J by 3 bases, with 12 bases between the two germline ends. The CDR3 is 14 amino acids. Per the germline V gene, CDR1 is SNHLY and CDR2 is FYNNEI. The CDR3 loop is CASSEGRGSYEQYF. CDR3 nucleotide sequence: TGTGCCAGCAGTGAGGGACGGGGAAGCTACGAGCAGTACTTC.

This clonotype was seen a handful of times. The chain joins TRBV28 to TRBJ2-1; 8 bases map to TRBD2. The CDR3 loop spans 17 amino acids. Per germline, CDR1 MDHEN and CDR2 SYDVKM. J lost 3 bases, V lost 2 bases, and 9 bases had no gene match. CDR3 coding DNA: TGTGCCAGCAGTTTAGAGACTAGCGTCCTCGGCTACAATGAGCAGTTCTTC. Protein: CASSLETSVLGYNEQFF.

This clonotype has more than one count but fewer than ten. This may come from a read error, since a much larger clone is one base off. The chain carries TRBV7-2 and TRBJ2-1; no clear D gene. This CDR3 region has 16 residues. Germline CDR1 and CDR2: SGHTA and FQGNSA. The chain's CDR3 is CASSLESRSSYNEQSF. CDR3 in DNA: TGTGCCAGCAGCTTAGAGTCAAGAAGCTCCTACAATGAGCAGTCCTTC.

This clonotype was recorded at least ten times. The V gene is TRBV4-1, the J gene TRBJ1-1; D is perhaps TRBD1 (6 bases). Germline V gene data show CDR1 as MGHRA and CDR2 as YSYEKL. The CDR3 extends over 13 amino acids. Trimming took off 5 bases at V and 5 bases at J, with 12 bases between the two ends. CDR3 nucleotides: TGCGCCAGCAGCGTCCAGGGGAGGACTGAAGCTTTCTTT. Its translation: CASSVQGRTEAFF.

Many counts were recorded for this clonotype. This chain connects TRBV13 to TRBJ2-7; D possibly corresponds to TRBD1 (5 bases). CDR3 length: 14 residues. The V end was cut by 4 bases, the J end by 6 bases, with 16 bases between. Germline V gene data show CDR1 as PRHDT and CDR2 as FYEKMQ (reference sequence). CDR3 residues: CASSWGVGLGEQYF. The DNA of the CDR3 is TGTGCCAGCAGCTGGGGCGTAGGGCTCGGCGAGCAGTACTTC.

The chain carries TRBV30 and TRBJ1-1, with D uncertain. The germline V and J ends were trimmed by 5 bases and 5 bases, with 12 bases remaining between them. The CDR3 sequence is 12 residues long. Germline loops: CDR1 GTSNPN, CDR2 SVGIG (reference sequence). CDR3 sequence (DNA): TGTGCCTGGTCAGTTTTTCGGACTGAAGCTTTCTTT. Translating gives CAWSVFRTEAFF.

To note about this clonotype: A much larger clone sits a single nucleotide away, making a read error possible. CDR3 sequence: CASSQEEPPLHEQYF. CDR3 coding DNA: TGTGCCAGCAGCCAAGAAGAGCCTCCACTCCACGAGCAGTACTTC. The J gene is TRBJ2-7, the V gene TRBV4-2; D is uncertain. Germline V CDR1 and CDR2: LGHNA, YNFKEQ. The CDR3 spans 15 residues. With 0 bases removed from V and 5 bases from J, the gap between germline ends came to 14 bases.

There are many counts of this clonotype. V is TRBV20-1 and J is TRBJ1-5; TRBD1 matches 9 bases. After removal of 0 bases from V and 0 bases from J, the junction contained 6 bases not matched to a gene. The germline CDR1 and CDR2 sequences are DFQATT and SNEGSKA (reference sequence). This CDR3 is built from 17 residues. This CDR3 reads CSARDRGQGYSNQPQHF. The CDR3 region has the DNA TGCAGTGCTAGAGATAGGGGACAGGGATATAGCAATCAGCCCCAGCATTTT.

This clonotype was observed many times. Here the CDR3 reads CASSVTGTDTQYF. CDR3 bases: TGTGCCAGCAGCGTAACAGGGACAGATACGCAGTATTTT. The rearrangement joins TRBV9 to TRBJ2-3; possible D gene TRBD1, 6 bases. The CDR3 runs 13 residues. CDR1 is SGDLS, CDR2 YYNGEE, per germline. V was shortened by 1 base and J by 3 bases, with 6 bases between the two germline ends.

The chain links TRBV27 to TRBJ1-3; D is ambiguous. CDR1 is MNHEY and CDR2 is SMNVEV in the germline V gene (reference sequence). CDR3 size: 15 residues. Trimming stripped 2 bases from V and 0 bases from J, with 8 bases between. The CDR3 region is CASSLRRNSGNTIYF. DNA for the CDR3: TGTGCCAGCAGTTTACGTCGGAACTCTGGAAACACCATATATTTT.